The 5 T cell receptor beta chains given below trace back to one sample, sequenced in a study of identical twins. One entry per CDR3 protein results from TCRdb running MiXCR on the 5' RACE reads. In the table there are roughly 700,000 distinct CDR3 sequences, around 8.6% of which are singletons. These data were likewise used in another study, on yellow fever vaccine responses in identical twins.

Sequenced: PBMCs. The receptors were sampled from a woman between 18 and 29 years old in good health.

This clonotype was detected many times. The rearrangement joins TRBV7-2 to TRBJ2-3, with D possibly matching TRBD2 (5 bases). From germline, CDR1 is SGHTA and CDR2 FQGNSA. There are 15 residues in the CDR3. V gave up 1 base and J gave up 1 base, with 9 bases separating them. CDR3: CASSLGGSGTDTQYF. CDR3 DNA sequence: TGTGCCAGCAGCTTAGGGGGTAGCGGCACAGATACGCAGTATTTT.

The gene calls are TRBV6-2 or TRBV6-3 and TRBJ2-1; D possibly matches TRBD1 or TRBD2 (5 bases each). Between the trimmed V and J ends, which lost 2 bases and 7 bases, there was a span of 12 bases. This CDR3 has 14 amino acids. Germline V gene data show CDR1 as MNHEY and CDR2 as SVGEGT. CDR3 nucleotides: TGTGCCAGCAGTTACGGGGGTAATAGGAATGAGCAGTTCTTC. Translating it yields CASSYGGNRNEQFF.

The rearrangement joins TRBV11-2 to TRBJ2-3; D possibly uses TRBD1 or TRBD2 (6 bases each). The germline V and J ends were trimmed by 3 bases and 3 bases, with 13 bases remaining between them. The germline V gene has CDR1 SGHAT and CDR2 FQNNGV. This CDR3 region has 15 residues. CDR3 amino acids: CASSFHRRGTDTQYF. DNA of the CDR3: TGTGCCAGCAGCTTCCACAGGAGGGGGACAGATACGCAGTATTTT.

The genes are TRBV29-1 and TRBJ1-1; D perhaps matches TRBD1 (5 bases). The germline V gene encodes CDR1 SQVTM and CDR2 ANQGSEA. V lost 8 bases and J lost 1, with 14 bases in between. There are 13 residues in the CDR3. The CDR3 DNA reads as TGCAGCACCCAGGGATTCACGAACACTGAAGCTTTCTTT. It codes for CSTQGFTNTEAFF.

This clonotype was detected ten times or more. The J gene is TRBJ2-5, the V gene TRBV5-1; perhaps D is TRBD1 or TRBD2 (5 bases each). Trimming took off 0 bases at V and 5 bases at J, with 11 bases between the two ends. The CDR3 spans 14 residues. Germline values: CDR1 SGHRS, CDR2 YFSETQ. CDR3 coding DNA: TGCGCCAGCAGCTTGGGGGACGCACAGGAGACCCAGTACTTC. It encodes CASSLGDAQETQYF.